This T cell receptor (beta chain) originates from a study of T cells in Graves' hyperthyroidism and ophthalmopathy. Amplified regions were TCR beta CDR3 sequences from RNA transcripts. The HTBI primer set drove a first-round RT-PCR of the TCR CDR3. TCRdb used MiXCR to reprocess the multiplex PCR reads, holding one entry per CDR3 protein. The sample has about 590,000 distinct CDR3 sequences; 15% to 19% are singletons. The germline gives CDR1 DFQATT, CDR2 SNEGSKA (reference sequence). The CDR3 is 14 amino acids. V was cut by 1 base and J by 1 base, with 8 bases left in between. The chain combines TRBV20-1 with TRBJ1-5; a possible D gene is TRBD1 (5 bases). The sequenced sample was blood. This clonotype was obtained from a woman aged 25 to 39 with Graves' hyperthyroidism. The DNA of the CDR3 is TGCAGTGCTAGAGGAGGGGCGAGCAATCAGCCCCAGCATTTT. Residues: CSARGGASNQPQHF.